This note documents a single T cell receptor (beta chain) sequence. What it binds is unknown. All of the isolated RNA was reverse transcribed, so expressed TCRB transcripts were sequenced. Some clones are missing from TCRdb's copy, which holds only in-frame ones; the method was immunoSEQ multiplex PCR. The table has around 250,000 clones, around 21% seen once. Each of the sorted populations had a purity greater than 98%. This entry belongs to a study of beta chain features in type 1 diabetes. Study-level points and caveats: Patients showed naive, central memory and Treg TCRB repertoires that appeared more similar than those of healthy donors. A moderate, significant TCRB CDR3 shortening appeared in type 1 diabetes across four CD4+ subsets. HLA influence on TCRB rearrangement stayed unresolved here.

This CDR3 region has 19 residues. Germline loops: CDR1 MGHRA, CDR2 YSYEKL. The V segment lost 0 bases and the J segment 2 bases; nucleotides outside the gene matches: 9. Sequencing was performed on naive CD4+ T cells from blood. The TCR was taken from a woman aged 40 to 50 with type 1 diabetes. V gene TRBV4-1 combines with J gene TRBJ2-6, with 8 positions matching TRBD1. The CDR3 DNA is TGCGCCAGCAGCCAAGAACTCAGGACAGGGCTTGCTGGGGCCAACGTCCTGACTTTC. Amino acid sequence: CASSQELRTGLAGANVLTF.